Included here is one T cell receptor (beta chain) sequence, with context. Assay: immunoSEQ multiplex PCR; the TCRdb copy retains only in-frame clones and omits some. The sample yields roughly 25,000 clones, less than 95% seen once. The data were taken from a study of chemoradiotherapy in HPV16-positive cancers. CDR3 length: 15 residues. V was clipped by 2 bases and J by 6 bases, with 16 bases between them. Germline V gene sequence: CDR1 MGHDK, CDR2 SYGVNS. The sample was gathered from a patient who underwent chemoradiotherapy. The V and J genes are TRBV25-1 and TRBJ1-1, with D maybe TRBD1 (5 bases). This TCR came from a human donor with HPV-associated anogenital cancer. The CDR3 DNA reads TGTGCCAGCAGTGAAAGTATAGGCCGGGGGTCTGAAGCTTTCTTT. It encodes CASSESIGRGSEAFF.